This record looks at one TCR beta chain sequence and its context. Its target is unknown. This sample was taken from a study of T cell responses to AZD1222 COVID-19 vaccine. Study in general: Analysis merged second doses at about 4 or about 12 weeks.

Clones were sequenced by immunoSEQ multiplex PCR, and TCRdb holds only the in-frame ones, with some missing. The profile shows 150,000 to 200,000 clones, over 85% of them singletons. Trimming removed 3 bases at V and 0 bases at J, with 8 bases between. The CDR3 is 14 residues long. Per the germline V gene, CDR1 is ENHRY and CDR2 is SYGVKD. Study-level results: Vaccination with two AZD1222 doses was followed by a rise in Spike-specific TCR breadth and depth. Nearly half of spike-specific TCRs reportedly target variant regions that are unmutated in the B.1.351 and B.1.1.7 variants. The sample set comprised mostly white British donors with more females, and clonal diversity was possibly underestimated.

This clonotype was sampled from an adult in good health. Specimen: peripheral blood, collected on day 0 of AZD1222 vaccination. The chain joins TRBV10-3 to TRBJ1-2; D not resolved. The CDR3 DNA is TGTGCCATCAGTGATGAGTTAGCTAACTATGGCTACACCTTC. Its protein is CAISDELANYGYTF.